Each of the 16 T cell receptor beta chains below was sequenced from the same sample in a study of T cells in severe cutaneous drug reactions. Bulk and single-cell libraries used iRepertoire multiplex PCR with TCR subtype-specific primers. From the multiplex PCR reads, TCRdb lists one entry per CDR3 protein and no DNA. The specimen's table records more than 1,000 distinct CDR3 sequences. The patients sequenced had a carbamazepine-induced Stevens-Johnson syndrome or toxic epidermal necrolysis reaction. What was sequenced was PBMCs. These receptors were obtained from a human donor with a severe cutaneous adverse drug reaction.

This sequence joins TRBV20-1 and TRBJ1-1. The CDR3 consists of 12 residues. CDR1 is DFQATT and CDR2 is SNEGSKA in the germline V gene (reference sequence). CDR3 loop: CSASQLNTEAFF.

Frequency places this clonotype as large. The chain employs TRBV28 and TRBJ2-5; TCRdb outputs TRBD1, but without DNA this stays unchecked. CDR3 size: 15 residues. The germline V gene encodes CDR1 MDHEN and CDR2 SYDVKM. The CDR3: CASSPVPGHKETQYF.

Measured by frequency, this clonotype is medium-sized. The J gene is TRBJ1-1, the V gene TRBV2; TCRdb's D call, TRBD1, is unchecked because there is no DNA. Germline CDR1 SNHLY, CDR2 FYNNEI. CDR3 length: 13 amino acids. CDR3 protein: CASNYRRNTEAFF. Full variable domain (outside the CDR3, taken from reference TRBV2 and TRBJ1-1): EPEVTQTPSHQVTQMGQEVILRCVPISNHLYFYWYRQILGQKVEFLVSFYNNEISEKSEIFDDQFSVERPDGSNFTLKIRSTKLEDSAMYFCASNYRRNTEAFFGQGTRLTVV.

This clonotype shows up as large by frequency. The rearrangement links TRBV28 to TRBJ2-7. Germline V lookup: CDR1 MDHEN, CDR2 SYDVKM. The CDR3 length is 13 residues. The CDR3 reads CASSFGWPYEQYF.

Its frequency marks this clonotype as medium-sized. The chain uses TRBV7-9 and TRBJ1-4; the D call of TRBD1 rests on TCRdb alone, since no DNA is present to check it. The CDR3 length is 14 residues. Germline loops: CDR1 SEHNR, CDR2 FQNEAQ (reference sequence). CDR3 amino acids: CASSLGQGGEKLFF.

The chain uses TRBV6-1 and TRBJ2-1. The CDR3 consists of 14 residues. The germline CDR1 and CDR2 sequences are MNHNS and SASEGT. The CDR3 loop reads CASRLASSYNEQFF.

The chain couples TRBV5-5 to TRBJ2-3; TCRdb reports TRBD1, a call that lacks DNA to check it against. The CDR3 extends over 14 amino acids. The germline gives CDR1 SGHKS, CDR2 YYEKEE (reference sequence). This CDR3 reads CASSYGGTVDTQYF.

This clonotype shows up as medium-sized by frequency. J is TRBJ1-1 and V is TRBV9. Germline lookup yields CDR1 SGDLS and CDR2 YYNGEE. This CDR3 has 12 amino acids. The CDR3 loop is CASSLVDTEAFF.

The V call is TRBV20-1, the J call TRBJ2-5; TCRdb gives TRBD2 as the D gene, but with no DNA this cannot be confirmed. CDR3 length equals 15 residues. Germline CDR1 and CDR2: DFQATT and SNEGSKA (reference sequence). CDR3 loop: CSAGRAGVYQETQYF.

The chain carries TRBV10-1 and TRBJ2-3; the D call from TCRdb, TRBD1, cannot be confirmed without DNA. CDR3 length: 15 residues. Germline CDR1 is WNHNN and CDR2 is SYGVQD (reference sequence). CDR3 sequence: CASRDGTGATDTQYF.

This clonotype is classed as large (0.1 to 1%) by frequency. The chain joins TRBV24-1 to TRBJ1-5; TCRdb's D call, TRBD1, is unchecked because there is no DNA. Germline CDR1 KGHDR, CDR2 SFDVKD. This CDR3 is 15 amino acids long. The CDR3 here is CATSETRGVNQPQHF.

This chain links TRBV9 with TRBJ1-2; the TCRdb call, TRBD1, lacks DNA for checking. Germline CDR1 and CDR2: SGDLS and YYNGEE. The CDR3 consists of 17 residues. CDR3 region: CASSPPGTGNSNYGYTF.

This clonotype shows up as large by frequency. The V gene is TRBV4-1, the J gene TRBJ1-1. CDR1 is MGHRA, CDR2 YSYEKL, per germline. This CDR3 comprises 15 residues. The CDR3 region is CASSQDGRVYAEAFF.

This clonotype ranks as large in terms of frequency. This chain uses TRBV28 with TRBJ2-5. Germline CDR1 reads MDHEN; CDR2 reads SYDVKM. This CDR3 has 12 amino acids. The CDR3 spells CASSFPEKQEYF.

The chain links TRBV20-1 to TRBJ1-1; as DNA is missing, the TRBD1 call by TCRdb cannot be tested. The germline CDR1 and CDR2 sequences are DFQATT and SNEGSKA (reference sequence). CDR3 length equals 16 residues. CDR3 sequence reads: CSAPVPGQGLNTEAFF.

By frequency, this clonotype registers medium-sized. This sequence joins TRBV12-3 or TRBV12-4 and TRBJ1-1; with no DNA, the TCRdb D assignment of TRBD1 cannot be verified. The CDR3 covers 13 residues. CDR3 loop: CASSMTGDTEAFF.